Following are 5 T cell receptor beta chains from one sample sequenced in a study of spatial heterogeneity in lung cancer. No antigens are known for them. Study-level points and caveats: Intratumoral expanded alpha and beta TCR counts were found to track tumor mutation counts.

Time point of the sample: sample taken at primary tumor resection. MiXCR was run by TCRdb on the 5' RACE reads, yielding one entry per CDR3 protein. The sample records roughly 18,000 distinct CDR3 sequences, roughly 10% being singletons. Here the sequenced sample was lung tumor tissue, taken at surgery. The source of these receptors is a female donor with early-stage non-small cell lung cancer.

In this sample, this clonotype turned up many times. This beta chain is an unintended read in a library built for alpha chains; its size means little. V and J are TRBV12-3 or TRBV12-4 and TRBJ2-2; a weak D match, TRBD2 (6 bases). The CDR3 length is 16 residues. V was shortened by 3 bases and J by 1 base, with 12 bases between the two germline ends. CDR3 region: CASSFGRGKNTGELFF. CDR3 DNA: TGTGCCAGCAGTTTCGGCCGGGGGAAGAACACCGGGGAGCTGTTTTTT.

Of note for this clonotype: A library made for alpha chains picked up this beta chain off target, so its size means little. V is TRBV9 and J is TRBJ1-2; D perhaps matches TRBD1 (6 bases). Germline V gene lookup returns CDR1 SGDLS and CDR2 YYNGEE. Trimming shortened V by 3 bases and J by 3 bases, and 6 bases separated the two germline ends. CDR3 length equals 12 residues. The CDR3 sequence is CASSGTDYGYTF. For the CDR3, the DNA is TGTGCCAGCAGCGGGACAGACTATGGCTACACCTTC.

This clonotype is medium-sized by share. Since the library was made to target alpha chains, this beta chain is a stray read and its abundance is not meaningful. The chain combines TRBV10-3 with TRBJ2-7; D may be TRBD2 (5 bases). CDR1 is ENHRY and CDR2 is SYGVKD in the germline V gene. There are 12 residues in the CDR3. V lost 6 bases and J lost 3, with 9 bases in between. The CDR3 loop reads CAISGIIYEQYF. In nucleotides, the CDR3 is TGTGCCATCAGCGGGATTATCTACGAGCAGTACTTC.

In this sample, this clonotype turned up many times. This beta chain represents an off-target read in a library built for alpha chains; its size is of limited meaning. The rearrangement links TRBV6-2 or TRBV6-3 to TRBJ2-1; TRBD1 matches at 7 bases. Germline trimming cut 4 bases from V and 4 bases from J; bases unmatched to any gene: 10. Germline values: CDR1 MNHEY, CDR2 SVGEGT. The CDR3 totals 16 residues. The CDR3 spells CASSSPGTAFYNEQFF. CDR3 coding DNA: TGTGCCAGCAGTTCCCCCGGGACAGCCTTTTACAATGAGCAGTTCTTC.

This clonotype was recorded a few times. Within a library made for alpha chains, this beta chain is off target, and its count is uninformative. The chain couples TRBV7-3 to TRBJ1-2; weak D call: TRBD1 (5 bases). Between the trimmed V and J ends, which lost 5 bases and 4 bases, there was a span of 11 bases. The V gene's germline CDR1 is SGHTA and CDR2 FQGTGA. The CDR3 consists of 13 residues. The CDR3 DNA sequence: TGTGCCAGCAGCGCCCGGGACGGCTATGGCTACACCTTC. It codes for CASSARDGYGYTF.